A selection of T cell receptor beta chains follows, all from one sample in a study of cytomegalovirus exposure and HLA in healthy donors. Sequencing used immunoSEQ multiplex PCR; TCRdb keeps in-frame clones, though not all of them. The sample holds more than 95,000 clones. The source material was PBMCs. The source of these receptors is a man in his late teens or twenties in good health and CMV-seronegative. The CDR3 runs from the conserved cysteine through the conserved F or W. D genes are given only for firm matches.

TRBJ1-3 TRBD1 17 TRBV25-1 TGTGCCAGCAGTGAAGGGTACGGACAGGGCCGTGGAAACACCATATATTTT CASSEGYGQGRGNTIYF
TRBJ2-3 - 14 TRBV6-5 TGTGCCAGCCGGCCGGGGGACTTCACAGATACGCAGTATTTT CASRPGDFTDTQYF
TRBJ1-1 - 15 TRBV4-1 TGCGCCAGCAGCCTTGAGTTCGGGGGTTCCACTGAAGCTTTCTTT CASSLEFGGSTEAFF
TRBJ1-5 - 15 TRBV7-2 TGTGCCAGCAGCCGGAGTTGGACAGTCAATCAGCCCCAGCATTTT CASSRSWTVNQPQHF
TRBJ1-2 - 16 TRBV5-1 TGCGCCAGCAGCCCGTTGACTCAGCCGGAAATCTATGGCTACACCTTC CASSPLTQPEIYGYTF
TRBJ2-3 TRBD2 16 TRBV5-1 TGCGCCAGCAGCTTGGTGACTAGCGGGGACACAGATACGCAGTATTTT CASSLVTSGDTDTQYF
TRBJ2-2 TRBD2 15 TRBV2 TGTGCCAGCCGTGGGACTAGCGGAACCACCGGGGAGCTGTTTTTT CASRGTSGTTGELFF
TRBJ2-5 TRBD2 15 TRBV5-1 TGCGCCAGCAGCACTAGCGGGGGGGCCGAAGAGACCCAGTACTTC CASSTSGGAEETQYF
TRBJ1-1 TRBD1 13 TRBV5-5 TGTGCCAGCGCCCCGACAGGGTACACTGAAGCTTTCTTT CASAPTGYTEAFF
TRBJ2-3 TRBD2 15 TRBV27 TGTGCCAGCAGTTCAGGTAGCGGGAGCACAGATACGCAGTATTTT CASSSGSGSTDTQYF
TRBJ2-3 - 14 TRBV5-1 TGCGCCAGCAGCCTAGGGACTCCTACAGATACGCAGTATTTT CASSLGTPTDTQYF
TRBJ1-4 - 13 TRBV7-9 TGTGCCAGCAGCCCCACAACTAATGAAAAACTGTTTTTT CASSPTTNEKLFF
TRBJ2-1 TRBD2 15 TRBV5-4 TGTGCCAGCAGCAAGCGGGAGGGCTCCTACAATGAGCAGTTCTTC CASSKREGSYNEQFF
TRBJ1-5 - 16 TRBV5-5 TGTGCCAGCAGCTTGGGAGACAGGATAGGCAATCAGCCCCAGCATTTT CASSLGDRIGNQPQHF
TRBJ2-7 - 14 TRBV9 TGTGCCAGCAGCATAGCGGGACAGGGTTACGAGCAGTACTTC CASSIAGQGYEQYF
TRBJ1-2 - 13 TRBV6-5 TGTGCCAGCACCAACTGGGGGGAAATTGGCTACACCTTC CASTNWGEIGYTF
TRBJ1-3 - 15 TRBV18 TGTGCCAGCTCACCAAAAGGGGACTCTGGAAACACCATATATTTT CASSPKGDSGNTIYF
TRBJ1-3 - 12 TRBV6-1 TGTGCCAGCATAAGCGGGGGAAACACCATATATTTT CASISGGNTIYF
TRBJ1-2 TRBD1 12 TRBV2 TGTGCCAGCATCAAGGGGGCTGATGGCTACACCTTC CASIKGADGYTF
TRBJ1-5 - 14 TRBV30 TGTGCCTGGAGTGCAGGGGATAGCAGTCAGCCCCAGCATTTT CAWSAGDSSQPQHF
TRBJ1-2 TRBD1 14 TRBV27 TGTGCCAGCAGTTCCTCCGGGACAGGGGGTGGCTACACCTTC CASSSSGTGGGYTF
TRBJ2-3 - 13 TRBV6-4 TGTGCCAGCAGTGAGTCCGAAAGGGGTACGCAGTATTTT CASSESERGTQYF
TRBJ1-5 TRBD1 18 TRBV28 TGTGCCAGCAGTTTATTTTGGGGTGGGACAGGACTCAATCAGCCCCAGCATTTT CASSLFWGGTGLNQPQHF
TRBJ1-4 - 15 TRBV30 TGTGCCTGGACTAGTACCGGTGCAACTAATGAAAAACTGTTTTTT CAWTSTGATNEKLFF
TRBJ1-5 - 17 TRBV18 TGTGCCAGCTCACGCGTTGGGGGGAGACAAGGGGATCAGCCCCAGCATTTT CASSRVGGRQGDQPQHF
TRBJ2-2 - 13 TRBV7-7 TGTGCCAGCAGCCTCGTGAGCACCGGGGAGCTGTTTTTT CASSLVSTGELFF
TRBJ2-5 - 16 TRBV15 TGTGCCACCAGCAGAGAACGGTGGGACACCCCGGAGACCCAGTACTTC CATSRERWDTPETQYF
TRBJ1-3 - 17 TRBV5-1 TGCGCCAGCAGTTCGACCCCGGGACAACACTCTGGAAACACCATATATTTT CASSSTPGQHSGNTIYF
TRBJ1-5 - 16 TRBV4-1 TGCGCCAGCAGCCAAGATTTTGCCCAGGGGTCTCAGCCCCAGCATTTT CASSQDFAQGSQPQHF
TRBJ2-3 TRBD2 17 TRBV5-4 TGTGCCAGCAGCTCCAAGACTAGCGGGGGTAGCACAGATACGCAGTATTTT CASSSKTSGGSTDTQYF
TRBJ2-5 TRBD2 15 TRBV5-1 TGCGCCAGCAGCTTGAGAGCGGGGGTACAAGAGACCCAGTACTTC CASSLRAGVQETQYF
TRBJ2-7 - 15 TRBV6-4 TGTGCCAGCAGTGAGGTCGCGGAAGCCCTCTACGAGCAGTACTTC CASSEVAEALYEQYF
TRBJ1-2 - 15 TRBV28 TGTGCCAGCACCCCCTTCGCCGGGACATCCTATGGCTACACCTTC CASTPFAGTSYGYTF
TRBJ1-2 TRBD1 18 TRBV27 TGTGCCAGCAGTTTTTTGGGACAGGGAAATATCAGGGACTATGGCTACACCTTC CASSFLGQGNIRDYGYTF
TRBJ2-2 - 16 TRBV4-1 TGCGCCAGCAGCCAAGAAGGTTCGGGGTACTCCGGGGAGCTGTTTTTT CASSQEGSGYSGELFF
TRBJ2-7 TRBD2 13 TRBV27 TGTGCCAGCGGAGCGGGAGTTCCCTACGAGCAGTACTTC CASGAGVPYEQYF
TRBJ2-7 TRBD2 13 TRBV6-4 TGTGCCAGCAGTGTAGCGGGAGGGTACGAGCAGTACTTC CASSVAGGYEQYF
TRBJ2-7 TRBD2 16 TRBV18 TGTGCCAGCTCACCACGACTAGGCGGGAGGTTGGGCGAGCAGTACTTC CASSPRLGGRLGEQYF
TRBJ1-2 TRBD1 16 TRBV28 TGTGCCAGCAGTCCAGAAGCGACAGGGTACAAGTATGGCTACACCTTC CASSPEATGYKYGYTF
TRBJ1-2 TRBD1 14 TRBV19 TGTGCCAGTAGTCGGCTCGACAGGGGAAATGGCTACACCTTC CASSRLDRGNGYTF
TRBJ1-4 TRBD1 16 TRBV19 TGTGCCAGTAGGCCGGGACAGGGGGCGCGCTCTGAAAAACTGTTTTTT CASRPGQGARSEKLFF
TRBJ1-1 - 13 TRBV7-2 TGTGCCAGCAGCCTCGTTGCAAGCGTAGAAGCTTTCTTT CASSLVASVEAFF
TRBJ1-5 TRBD1 13 TRBV30 TGTGCCTGGAGTCTACAGGGGGATCAGCCCCAGCATTTT CAWSLQGDQPQHF
TRBJ2-1 TRBD1 10 TRBV7-2 TGTGCCAGCGGGACAGGGCCCCCGTTCTTC CASGTGPPFF
TRBJ2-3 - 15 TRBV18 TGTGCCAGCTCACCACCTTTTCACAACACAGATACGCAGTATTTT CASSPPFHNTDTQYF
TRBJ2-7 TRBD2 21 TRBV4-1 TGCGCCAGCAGCCGCGCGCTCAGGGGGGGACTAGCGGGAGGGCCGTCCTACGAGCAGTACTTC CASSRALRGGLAGGPSYEQYF
TRBJ2-1 - 13 TRBV18 TGTGCCAGCTCGCCGGACAGATACAATGAGCAGTTCTTC CASSPDRYNEQFF
TRBJ2-7 TRBD2 15 TRBV6-1 TGTGCCAGCAGTGAAATAGGACTAGGGTGGTACGAGCAGTACTTC CASSEIGLGWYEQYF
TRBJ2-7 TRBD1 13 TRBV30 TGTGCCTGGGGCAGGGGACAGGGGTTCGAGCAGTACTTC CAWGRGQGFEQYF
TRBJ2-7 TRBD2 15 TRBV18 TGTGCCAGCTCACCTGGGACTAGCGGTGCCTACGAGCAGTACTTC CASSPGTSGAYEQYF
TRBJ1-1 TRBD1 13 TRBV30 TGTGCCTGGGACAGGGGTTTGGACACTGAAGCTTTCTTT CAWDRGLDTEAFF
TRBJ2-7 TRBD1 19 TRBV19 TGTGCCAGTAGTATTTCTCCCCCCATCGGACAGGGGAGCTCCTACGAGCAGTACTTC CASSISPPIGQGSSYEQYF
TRBJ2-1 TRBD1 11 TRBV4-1 TGCGCCAGCAGCCGCAGGGGGTCCGCGTTCTTC CASSRRGSAFF
TRBJ1-5 - 12 TRBV5-6 TGTGCCAGCAGCGTAAATGGAGGCAGGACGCATTTT CASSVNGGRTHF
TRBJ1-1 - 15 TRBV7-8 TGTGCCAGCAGCTTATACCCCGCTATGAACACTGAAGCTTTCTTT CASSLYPAMNTEAFF
TRBJ1-1 - 13 TRBV27 TGTGCCAGCAGTTTTGACAGCTACACTGAAGCTTTCTTT CASSFDSYTEAFF
TRBJ1-1 - 15 TRBV19 TGTGCCAGTAGTATAACATCCGGGGGATACACTGAAGCTTTCTTT CASSITSGGYTEAFF
TRBJ2-1 - 14 TRBV5-1 TGCGCCAGCAGCCTGACCGCCAGGAATGGTGAGCAGTTCTTC CASSLTARNGEQFF
TRBJ2-5 - 13 TRBV7-3 TGTGCCAGCAGCCCGGGGGTAAAAGAGACCCAGTACTTC CASSPGVKETQYF